This TCR beta chain is from a study of blood T cell repertoires in COVID-19. Study in general: In each case, the material was cDNA or gDNA derived from T cells, B-cell-depleted T cells, or PBMCs.

As handled by the study authors: Reference gene primer amplification gave nucleated cell count estimates. Profiled with immunoSEQ multiplex PCR; TCRdb holds only in-frame clones, not every one. The DNA was the basis for D and trimming; V, J and clone size are from that table. The sample lists about 300,000 clones, about nine tenths occurring once. The germline gives CDR1 SNHLY, CDR2 FYNNEI. The length of the CDR3 is 14 residues. V lost 6 bases to trimming and J lost 8 bases, with 16 bases between them. The clonotype originates from a woman in her 30s who had recovered from COVID-19. The specimen sequenced was peripheral blood. This chain uses TRBV2 with TRBJ1-4, with unresolved D. The CDR3 here is CASRRSGNREKLFF. The CDR3 DNA sequence: TGTGCCAGCAGAAGGAGCGGCAATCGGGAAAAACTGTTTTTT.